Here is one TCR beta chain with its context. As yet, its antigen is unknown. Different DNA sequences within this sample yield the same CDR3. V dropped 4 bases and J dropped 5 bases, with 14 bases sitting between them. CDR3 length: 13 amino acids. Germline values: CDR1 SQVTM, CDR2 ANQGSEA. The sample belongs to a study of shared clonotypes between healthy human individuals. The overall study: Three men and a couple of women, aged 18 to 49, were donors.

Splitting of CD4+ cells produced CD45RA+ naive and CD45RA-negative memory subsets. The study ran the assay at deep level. Here immunoSEQ multiplex PCR was the method, and the copy in TCRdb shows in-frame clones only, minus some. The table lists about 2.4 million clones, 80% to 95% of them singletons, with 0.35% to 0.45% in the top ten. Regarding the study as a whole: Generation probabilities were higher for clonotypes shared across all four sorted-subset donors than for unshared ones.

The sequence derives from a young man in good health. Some clones in this sample may be carry-over from other donors' samples. The V and J genes are TRBV29-1 and TRBJ1-1, with unresolved D. The specimen sequenced was naive CD4+ T cells from PBMCs. The subset was: CD45RA+ positively selected. The DNA for the CDR3 is TGCAGCGTTGCCCCCAGATTAGGGACTGAAGCTTTCTTT. Its translation: CSVAPRLGTEAFF.